This TCR beta chain comes out of a study of a mutant IDH1 vaccine in newly diagnosed glioma. As for the study in general: First vaccine doses came 4-6 weeks after radiotherapy alone, or with temozolomide cycles. Previous care, which was radiotherapy, temozolomide, or both, most often involved both.

The time point was: week 11, during vaccination. The investigators gave 300 ug of mutant IDH1 20-mer peptide in each vaccine dose, together with topical imiquimod. Donor diagnoses consisted of new WHO grade 3 or 4 IDH1-mutant, ATRX-lost astrocytomas. Sequencing used immunoSEQ multiplex PCR; TCRdb keeps in-frame clones, though not all of them. This sample yields over 55,000 clones, of which less than 85% are seen a single time; about 3.7% belongs to the top ten. Germline V gene sequence: CDR1 SGDLS, CDR2 YYNGEE. There are 15 residues in the CDR3. The V gene lost 0 bases and the J gene lost 2 bases, with 10 bases spanning the gap. This clone came up once. What it binds is not known.

The V call is TRBV9, the J call TRBJ2-3; TRBD1 is a possible D gene (6 bases). The starting material was PBMCs, obtained from a glioma patient whose treatment included an IDH1 peptide vaccine. This TCR came from a man aged 25 to 45 with glioma. This CDR3 is CASSVDGGPTDTQYF. CDR3 nucleotide sequence: TGTGCCAGCAGCGTAGATGGGGGCCCCACAGATACGCAGTATTTT.